This TCR beta chain was obtained from a study of blood T cell repertoires in COVID-19. On the study more broadly: Sites across the United States, Italy and Spain contributed samples from acute and convalescent COVID-19. Sample material is recorded as cDNA or gDNA derived from T cells, B-cell-depleted T cells, or PBMCs.

Original processing methods: Reference gene primer amplification in the assay estimated nucleated cell counts. Profiled with immunoSEQ multiplex PCR; TCRdb holds only in-frame clones, not every one. The V and J calls and clone size were taken over from that table, and D and trimming were inferred from the DNA. The sample carries about 190,000 clones, 84% recorded once. Looked up from germline, CDR1 is LNHDA and CDR2 is SQIVND (reference sequence). The trim removed 3 bases at V and 4 bases at J, leaving 14 bases unmatched. The CDR3 is made up of 17 amino acids. There are a few counts of this clone. What was sequenced was peripheral blood. This clonotype originated in a man aged 25-45 years with active or convalescent COVID-19. The V gene is TRBV19, the J gene TRBJ1-2; 7 nucleotides match TRBD1. CDR3 amino acids: CASSITGQTVGVYGYTF. The CDR3 DNA sequence: TGTGCCAGTAGTATCACGGGACAGACTGTCGGAGTCTATGGCTACACCTTC.